This T cell receptor (beta chain) stems from a study of blood T cell repertoires in COVID-19. The wider study: The samples span acute and convalescent COVID-19 from the United States, Italy and Spain.

CDR1 and CDR2 (germline): LGHDT, YNNKEL (reference sequence). V lost 4 bases and J lost 1, with 7 bases in between. This CDR3 has 13 residues. For this clone: Additional DNA sequences in this sample encode the identical CDR3.

In the source study's methods: For nucleated cells, counts were estimated from reference gene primer amplification. Clones were read by immunoSEQ multiplex PCR, and TCRdb kept only the in-frame ones, dropping some. Clonal size and the V and J genes are those of that table, whereas D and trimming came from the DNA. The table records 350,000 to 400,000 clones, roughly 92% of them present only once. Individuals drawn from about 26 US areas were roughly 18 to 89 years old. V gene TRBV3-1 (or the pseudogene TRBV3-2) combines with J gene TRBJ1-1, with D hard to call. The sample consisted of PBMCs or T cells enriched from blood (not recorded which). This TCR came from a woman between 40 and 50 years old who had been exposed to COVID-19. CDR3 DNA: TGTGCCAGCAGCCCGAGATCGAACACTGAAGCTTTCTTT. Translation gives CASSPRSNTEAFF.